The TCR beta chain under discussion was sequenced for a study of response to subunit inactivated influenza vaccine. Trimming removed 5 bases from V and 4 bases from J, with 6 bases in between. The length of the CDR3 is 11 residues. Germline CDR1 reads ENHRY; CDR2 reads SYGVKD. TCRdb re-derived calls from the RT-PCR reads in MiXCR, one entry per CDR3 protein. The sample holds a few hundred thousand distinct CDR3 sequences; around 15% are singletons and the top ten take around 10%. There are a few counts of this clonotype. This material consisted of PBMCs from blood, taken about 11 days after vaccination. The rearrangement uses TRBV10-3 and TRBJ2-7; D is unresolved. The TCR sequence derives from a man in his fifties who received an inactivated influenza vaccine. The CDR3 loop reads CAISPKYEQYF. CDR3 bases: TGTGCCATCAGTCCTAAATACGAGCAGTACTTC.